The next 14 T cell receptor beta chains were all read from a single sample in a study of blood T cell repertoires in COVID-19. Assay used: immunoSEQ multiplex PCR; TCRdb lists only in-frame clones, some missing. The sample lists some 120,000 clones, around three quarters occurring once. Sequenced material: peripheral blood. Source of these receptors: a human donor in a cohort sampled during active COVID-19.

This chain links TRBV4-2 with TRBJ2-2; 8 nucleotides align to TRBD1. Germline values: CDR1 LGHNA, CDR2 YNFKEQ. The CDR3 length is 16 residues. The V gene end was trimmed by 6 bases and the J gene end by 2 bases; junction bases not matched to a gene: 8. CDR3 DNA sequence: TGTGCCAGCAGTAACGGACAGGGAGGCAACACCGGGGAGCTGTTTTTT. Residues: CASSNGQGGNTGELFF.

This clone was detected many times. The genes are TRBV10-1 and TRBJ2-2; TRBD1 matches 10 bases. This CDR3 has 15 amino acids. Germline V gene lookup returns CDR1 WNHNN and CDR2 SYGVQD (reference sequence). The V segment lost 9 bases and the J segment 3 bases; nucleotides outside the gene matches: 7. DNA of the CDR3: TGCGCCAGTAAAGTCGGGACAGGGGACACCGGGGAGCTGTTTTTT. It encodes CASKVGTGDTGELFF.

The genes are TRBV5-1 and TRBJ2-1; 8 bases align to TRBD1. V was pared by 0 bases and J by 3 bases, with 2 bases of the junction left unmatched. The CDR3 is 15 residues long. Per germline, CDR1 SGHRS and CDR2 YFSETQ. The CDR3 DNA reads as TGCGCCAGCAGCTTGGAGACAGGGGACTACAATGAGCAGTTCTTC. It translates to CASSLETGDYNEQFF.

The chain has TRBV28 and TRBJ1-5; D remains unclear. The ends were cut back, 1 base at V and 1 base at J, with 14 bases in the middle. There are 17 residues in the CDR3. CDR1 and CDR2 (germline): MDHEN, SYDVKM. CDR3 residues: CASSLLTRVMSNQPQHF. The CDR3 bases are TGTGCCAGCAGTTTATTAACGAGGGTTATGAGCAATCAGCCCCAGCATTTT.

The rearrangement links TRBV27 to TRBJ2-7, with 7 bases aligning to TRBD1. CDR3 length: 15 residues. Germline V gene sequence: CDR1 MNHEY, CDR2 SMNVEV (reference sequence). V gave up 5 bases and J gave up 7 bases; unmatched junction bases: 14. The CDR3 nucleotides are TGTGCCAGCAGTCTAACAGGGGCACGCCCGGGGGAGCAGTACTTC. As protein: CASSLTGARPGEQYF.

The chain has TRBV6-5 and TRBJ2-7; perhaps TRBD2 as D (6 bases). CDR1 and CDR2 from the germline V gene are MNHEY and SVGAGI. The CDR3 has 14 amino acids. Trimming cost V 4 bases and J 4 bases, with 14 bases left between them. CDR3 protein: CASSSYGGAYEQYF. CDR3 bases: TGTGCCAGCAGTTCCTATGGAGGGGCGTACGAGCAGTACTTC.

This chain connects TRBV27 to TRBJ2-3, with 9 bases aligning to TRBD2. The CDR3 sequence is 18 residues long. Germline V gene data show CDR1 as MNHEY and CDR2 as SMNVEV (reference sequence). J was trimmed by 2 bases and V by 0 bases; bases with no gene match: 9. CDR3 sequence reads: CASSLSAERGEDTDTQYF. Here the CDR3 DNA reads TGTGCCAGCAGTTTATCGGCGGAGCGGGGGGAAGACACAGATACGCAGTATTTT.

CDR3: CASSHPKVGAGELFF. In DNA, the CDR3 is TGTGCCAGCAGCCACCCCAAGGTCGGGGCCGGGGAGCTGTTTTTT. The rearrangement joins TRBV3-1 (or the pseudogene TRBV3-2) to TRBJ2-2; D is perhaps TRBD2 (5 bases). Trimming removed 3 bases at V and 6 bases at J, with 14 bases between. The CDR3 runs to 15 residues. Germline CDR1 LGHDT, CDR2 YNNKEL (reference sequence).

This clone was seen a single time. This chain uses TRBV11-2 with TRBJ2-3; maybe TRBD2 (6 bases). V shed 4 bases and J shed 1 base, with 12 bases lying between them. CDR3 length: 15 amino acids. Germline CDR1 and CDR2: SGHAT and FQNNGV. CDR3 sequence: CASSYREWGTDTQYF. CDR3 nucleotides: TGTGCCAGCAGCTACCGGGAGTGGGGCACAGATACGCAGTATTTT. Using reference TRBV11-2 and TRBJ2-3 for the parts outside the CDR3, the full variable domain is EAGVAQSPRYKIIEKRQSVAFWCNPISGHATLYWYQQILGQGPKLLIQFQNNGVVDDSQLPKDRFSAERLKGVDSTLKIQPAKLEDSAVYLCASSYREWGTDTQYFGPGTRLTVL.

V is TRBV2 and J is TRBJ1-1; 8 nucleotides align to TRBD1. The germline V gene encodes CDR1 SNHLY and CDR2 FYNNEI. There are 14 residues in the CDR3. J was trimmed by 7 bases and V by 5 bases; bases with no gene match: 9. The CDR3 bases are TGTGCCAGCAGTCGAGGACAGGGTCGAATTGAAGCTTTCTTT. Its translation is CASSRGQGRIEAFF.

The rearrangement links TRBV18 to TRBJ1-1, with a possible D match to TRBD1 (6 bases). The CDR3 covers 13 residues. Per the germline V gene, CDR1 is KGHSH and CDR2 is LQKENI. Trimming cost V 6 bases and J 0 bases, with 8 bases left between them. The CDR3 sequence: CASSRTVNTEAFF. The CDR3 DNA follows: TGTGCCAGCTCGCGGACAGTGAACACTGAAGCTTTCTTT.

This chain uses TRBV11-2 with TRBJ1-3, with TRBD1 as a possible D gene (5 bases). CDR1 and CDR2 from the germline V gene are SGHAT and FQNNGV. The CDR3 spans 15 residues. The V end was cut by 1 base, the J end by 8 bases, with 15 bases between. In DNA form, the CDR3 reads TGTGCCAGCAGCTTAGTCGACAGTTCAGTTGACACCATATATTTT. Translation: CASSLVDSSVDTIYF. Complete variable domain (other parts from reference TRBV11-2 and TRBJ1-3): EAGVAQSPRYKIIEKRQSVAFWCNPISGHATLYWYQQILGQGPKLLIQFQNNGVVDDSQLPKDRFSAERLKGVDSTLKIQPAKLEDSAVYLCASSLVDSSVDTIYFGEGSWLTVV.

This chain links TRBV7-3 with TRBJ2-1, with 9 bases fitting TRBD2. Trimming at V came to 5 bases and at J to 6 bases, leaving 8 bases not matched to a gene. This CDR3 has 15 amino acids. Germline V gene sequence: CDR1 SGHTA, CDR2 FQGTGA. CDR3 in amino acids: CASSLQRGVRNEQFF. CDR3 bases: TGTGCCAGCAGCCTCCAGCGGGGGGTACGCAATGAGCAGTTCTTC.

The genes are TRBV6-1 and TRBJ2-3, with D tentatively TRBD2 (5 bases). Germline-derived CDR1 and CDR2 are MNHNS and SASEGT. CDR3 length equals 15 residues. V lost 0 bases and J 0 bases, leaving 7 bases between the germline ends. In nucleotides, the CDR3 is TGTGCCAGCAGTGAAGCGCGCGGGAGCACAGATACGCAGTATTTT. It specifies CASSEARGSTDTQYF.